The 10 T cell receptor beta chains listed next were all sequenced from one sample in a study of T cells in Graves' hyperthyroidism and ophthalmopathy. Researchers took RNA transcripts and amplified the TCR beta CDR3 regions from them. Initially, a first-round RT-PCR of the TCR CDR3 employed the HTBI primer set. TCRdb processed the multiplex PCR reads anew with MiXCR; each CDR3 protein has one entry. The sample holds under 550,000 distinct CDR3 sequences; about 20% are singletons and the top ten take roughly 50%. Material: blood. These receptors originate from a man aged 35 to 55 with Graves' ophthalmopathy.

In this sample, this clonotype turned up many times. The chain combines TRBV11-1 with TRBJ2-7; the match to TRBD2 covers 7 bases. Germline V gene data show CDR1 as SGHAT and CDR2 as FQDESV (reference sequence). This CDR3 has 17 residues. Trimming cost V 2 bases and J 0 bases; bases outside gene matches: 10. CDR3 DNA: TGTGCCAGCAGCTTACAGCCCGGGGGGTCGAGCTCCTACGAGCAGTACTTC. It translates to CASSLQPGGSSSYEQYF.

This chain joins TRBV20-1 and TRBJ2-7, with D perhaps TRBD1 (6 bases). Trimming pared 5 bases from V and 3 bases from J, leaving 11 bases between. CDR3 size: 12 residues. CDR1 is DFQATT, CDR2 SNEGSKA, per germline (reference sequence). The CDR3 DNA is TGCAGTGCTTCTTTAGGGGGCTACGAGCAGTACTTC. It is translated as CSASLGGYEQYF.

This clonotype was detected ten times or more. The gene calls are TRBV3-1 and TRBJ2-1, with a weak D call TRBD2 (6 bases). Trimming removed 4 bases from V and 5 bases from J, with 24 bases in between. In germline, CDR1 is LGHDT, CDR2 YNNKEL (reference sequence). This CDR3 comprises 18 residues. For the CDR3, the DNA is TGTGCCAGCAGCCCAAGAATGTCGCGGGGCTGGGGCGACAATGAGCAGTTCTTC. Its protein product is CASSPRMSRGWGDNEQFF.

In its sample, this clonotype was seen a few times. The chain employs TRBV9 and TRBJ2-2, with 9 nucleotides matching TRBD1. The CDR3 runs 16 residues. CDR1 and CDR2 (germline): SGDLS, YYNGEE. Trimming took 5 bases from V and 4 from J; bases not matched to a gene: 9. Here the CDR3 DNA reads TGTGCCAGCAGACAGGGGGGGACAGGGTCCACCGGGGAGCTGTTTTTT. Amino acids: CASRQGGTGSTGELFF.

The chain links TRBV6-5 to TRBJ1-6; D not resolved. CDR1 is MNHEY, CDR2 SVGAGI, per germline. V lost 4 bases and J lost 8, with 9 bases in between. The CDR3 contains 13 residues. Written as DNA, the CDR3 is TGTGCCAGCAGTTCAACCAGCGATTCACCCCTCCACTTT. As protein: CASSSTSDSPLHF.

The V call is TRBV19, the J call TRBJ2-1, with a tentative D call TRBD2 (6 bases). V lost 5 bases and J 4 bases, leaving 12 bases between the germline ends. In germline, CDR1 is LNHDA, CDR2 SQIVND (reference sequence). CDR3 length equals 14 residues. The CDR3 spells CASSRRGYYNEQFF. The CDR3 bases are TGTGCCAGTAGTCGTCGGGGGTATTACAATGAGCAGTTCTTC.

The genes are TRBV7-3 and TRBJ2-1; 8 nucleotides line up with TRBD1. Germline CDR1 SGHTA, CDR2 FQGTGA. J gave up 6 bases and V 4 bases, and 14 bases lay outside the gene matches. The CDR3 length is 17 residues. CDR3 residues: CASSSPDWDRSPNEQFF. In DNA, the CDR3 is TGTGCCAGCAGCTCGCCCGATTGGGACAGGAGTCCCAATGAGCAGTTCTTC.

CDR3 sequence: CASSLWADQGLYNEQFF. CDR3 bases: TGTGCCAGCAGCTTATGGGCGGACCAGGGCCTTTACAATGAGCAGTTCTTC. The V call is TRBV13, the J call TRBJ2-1; D may be TRBD1 (5 bases). V was trimmed by 2 bases and J by 4 bases, leaving 18 bases between them. Germline V CDR1 and CDR2: PRHDT, FYEKMQ (reference sequence). This CDR3 comprises 17 residues.

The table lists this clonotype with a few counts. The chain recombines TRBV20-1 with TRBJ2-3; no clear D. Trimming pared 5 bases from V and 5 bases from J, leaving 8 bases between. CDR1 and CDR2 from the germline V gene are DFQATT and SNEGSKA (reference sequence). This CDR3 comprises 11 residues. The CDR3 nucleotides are TGCAGTGCTCGCGACATAGATACGCAGTATTTT. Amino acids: CSARDIDTQYF.

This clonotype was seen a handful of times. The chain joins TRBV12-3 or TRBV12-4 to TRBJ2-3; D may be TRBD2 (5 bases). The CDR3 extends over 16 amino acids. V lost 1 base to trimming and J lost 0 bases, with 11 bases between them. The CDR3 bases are TGTGCCAGCAGTTTAGGGAGACGGACTAGCACAGATACGCAGTATTTT. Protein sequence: CASSLGRRTSTDTQYF.